This T cell receptor beta chain was captured in a study of blood T cell repertoires in COVID-19. Study in general: Sample material is recorded as cDNA or gDNA derived from T cells, B-cell-depleted T cells, or PBMCs.

Germline-derived CDR1 and CDR2 are MNHEY and SVGAGI. The CDR3 loop spans 14 amino acids. Trimming cost V 5 bases and J 0 bases, with 10 bases left between them. Some clones are missing from TCRdb's copy, which holds only in-frame ones; the method was immunoSEQ multiplex PCR. Here the sample spans some 200,000 clones, around 84% being singletons. Enrollment of patients from Seattle took place during active infection, with longitudinal follow-up. The sequenced sample consisted of peripheral blood. The TCR sequence derives from an older woman with COVID-19, enrolled during active disease. The gene calls are TRBV6-5 and TRBJ1-2; tentatively, D is TRBD1 (5 bases). CDR3 sequence reads: CASSRQLPNYGYTF. For the CDR3, the DNA is TGTGCCAGCAGTCGACAGTTACCTAACTATGGCTACACCTTC.